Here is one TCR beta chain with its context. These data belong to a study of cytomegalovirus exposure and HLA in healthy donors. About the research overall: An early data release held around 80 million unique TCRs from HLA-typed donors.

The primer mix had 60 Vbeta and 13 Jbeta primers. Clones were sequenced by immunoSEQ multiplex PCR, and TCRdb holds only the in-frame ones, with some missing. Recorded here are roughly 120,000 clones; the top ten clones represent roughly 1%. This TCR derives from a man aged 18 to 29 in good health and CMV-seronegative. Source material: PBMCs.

Here the CDR3 reads CASSAWTSGGARNEQFF. The DNA of the CDR3 is TGTGCCAGCAGCGCCTGGACTAGCGGGGGGGCCCGCAATGAGCAGTTCTTC. The chain recombines TRBV7-3 with TRBJ2-1; 15 bases are a match to TRBD2. The CDR3 is made up of 17 amino acids. The V segment lost 5 bases and the J segment 6 bases; nucleotides outside the gene matches: 8. Per the germline V gene, CDR1 is SGHTA and CDR2 is FQGTGA.